The rows below give T cell receptor beta chains drawn from one sample of a study of blood T cell repertoires in COVID-19. The protocol was immunoSEQ multiplex PCR, while the TCRdb copy is restricted to in-frame clones and leaves out a portion. The data show approximately 78,000 clones, roughly nine tenths seen once. The sample consisted of peripheral blood. These receptors were obtained from a man aged 50 to 60 with COVID-19, enrolled during active disease. The CDR3 runs from the conserved cysteine through the conserved F or W. The D gene is left open where the match is weak. Some rows mark clone size as missing; the rest say once, few, many or name a class of expanded clone.

clone size | D gene | CDR3 length | J gene | V gene | CDR3 DNA | CDR3 protein
- | TRBD2 | 15 | TRBJ2-1 | TRBV29-1 | TGCAGCGTTGGGGAGGGACTAGTAAGGAACAATGAGCAGTTCTTC | CSVGEGLVRNNEQFF
- | TRBD2 | 17 | TRBJ2-3 | TRBV19 | TGTGCCAGTAGTACCAAACTAGCGGGAGGTGGCACAGATACGCAGTATTTT | CASSTKLAGGGTDTQYF
- | - | 10 | TRBJ2-5 | TRBV30 | TGTGCCTGTTATTCAGAGACCCAGTACTTC | CACYSETQYF
- | TRBD1 | 15 | TRBJ1-6 | TRBV3-1/TRBV3-2 | TGTGCCAGCAGCCCGACGACAGGGGTAGGATCACCCCTCCACTTT | CASSPTTGVGSPLHF
- | TRBD2 | 13 | TRBJ2-3 | TRBV6-5 | TGTGCCAGCAGGGGGGTAGCGGGAGATACGCAGTATTTT | CASRGVAGDTQYF
- | - | 13 | TRBJ1-1 | TRBV28 | TGTGCCAGCAGTTTGGACATGAACACTGAAGCTTTCTTT | CASSLDMNTEAFF
- | - | 15 | TRBJ2-6 | TRBV28 | TGTGCCAGCAGTGGATCAGGGGTTGGGGCCAACGTCCTGACTTTC | CASSGSGVGANVLTF
- | TRBD2 | 15 | TRBJ2-3 | TRBV9 | TGTGCCAGCAGCGTAGGGGCGGGAGGGGGAGATACGCAGTATTTT | CASSVGAGGGDTQYF
- | TRBD1 | 14 | TRBJ2-1 | TRBV4-3 | TGCGCCAGCAGCCAAGGGACAGGGAATTGGGAGCAGTTCTTC | CASSQGTGNWEQFF
few | - | 14 | TRBJ1-1 | TRBV4-1 | TGCGCCAGCAGCCAAGAGGCAGGGAGGGCTGAAGCTTTCTTT | CASSQEAGRAEAFF
- | TRBD2 | 16 | TRBJ2-3 | TRBV5-8 | TGTGCCAGCAGCCCCATAGCGGGAGGTGGAGCAGATACGCAGTATTTT | CASSPIAGGGADTQYF
- | TRBD1 | 14 | TRBJ1-2 | TRBV7-2 | TGTGCCAGCAGCCCCCAACAGGGGGAGTATGGCTACACCTTC | CASSPQQGEYGYTF
- | - | 15 | TRBJ2-2 | TRBV7-9 | TGTGCCAGCAGCTTAGTACTCACGAACACCGGGGAGCTGTTTTTT | CASSLVLTNTGELFF
few | TRBD1 | 15 | TRBJ1-6 | TRBV4-1 | TGCGCCAGCAACGCCGGGACAGGGGTTAATTCACCCCTCCACTTT | CASNAGTGVNSPLHF